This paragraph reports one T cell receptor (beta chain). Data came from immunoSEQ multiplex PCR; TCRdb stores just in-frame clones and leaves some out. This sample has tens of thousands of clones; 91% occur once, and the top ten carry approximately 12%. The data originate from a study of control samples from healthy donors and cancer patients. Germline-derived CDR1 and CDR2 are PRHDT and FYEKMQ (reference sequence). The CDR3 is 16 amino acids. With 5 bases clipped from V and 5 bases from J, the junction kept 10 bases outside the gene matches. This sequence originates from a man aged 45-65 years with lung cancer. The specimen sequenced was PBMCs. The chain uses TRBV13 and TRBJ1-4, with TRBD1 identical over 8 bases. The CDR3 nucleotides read TGTGCCAGCAGCGGGACCACGAGACAGGGGAATGAAAAACTGTTTTTT. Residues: CASSGTTRQGNEKLFF.